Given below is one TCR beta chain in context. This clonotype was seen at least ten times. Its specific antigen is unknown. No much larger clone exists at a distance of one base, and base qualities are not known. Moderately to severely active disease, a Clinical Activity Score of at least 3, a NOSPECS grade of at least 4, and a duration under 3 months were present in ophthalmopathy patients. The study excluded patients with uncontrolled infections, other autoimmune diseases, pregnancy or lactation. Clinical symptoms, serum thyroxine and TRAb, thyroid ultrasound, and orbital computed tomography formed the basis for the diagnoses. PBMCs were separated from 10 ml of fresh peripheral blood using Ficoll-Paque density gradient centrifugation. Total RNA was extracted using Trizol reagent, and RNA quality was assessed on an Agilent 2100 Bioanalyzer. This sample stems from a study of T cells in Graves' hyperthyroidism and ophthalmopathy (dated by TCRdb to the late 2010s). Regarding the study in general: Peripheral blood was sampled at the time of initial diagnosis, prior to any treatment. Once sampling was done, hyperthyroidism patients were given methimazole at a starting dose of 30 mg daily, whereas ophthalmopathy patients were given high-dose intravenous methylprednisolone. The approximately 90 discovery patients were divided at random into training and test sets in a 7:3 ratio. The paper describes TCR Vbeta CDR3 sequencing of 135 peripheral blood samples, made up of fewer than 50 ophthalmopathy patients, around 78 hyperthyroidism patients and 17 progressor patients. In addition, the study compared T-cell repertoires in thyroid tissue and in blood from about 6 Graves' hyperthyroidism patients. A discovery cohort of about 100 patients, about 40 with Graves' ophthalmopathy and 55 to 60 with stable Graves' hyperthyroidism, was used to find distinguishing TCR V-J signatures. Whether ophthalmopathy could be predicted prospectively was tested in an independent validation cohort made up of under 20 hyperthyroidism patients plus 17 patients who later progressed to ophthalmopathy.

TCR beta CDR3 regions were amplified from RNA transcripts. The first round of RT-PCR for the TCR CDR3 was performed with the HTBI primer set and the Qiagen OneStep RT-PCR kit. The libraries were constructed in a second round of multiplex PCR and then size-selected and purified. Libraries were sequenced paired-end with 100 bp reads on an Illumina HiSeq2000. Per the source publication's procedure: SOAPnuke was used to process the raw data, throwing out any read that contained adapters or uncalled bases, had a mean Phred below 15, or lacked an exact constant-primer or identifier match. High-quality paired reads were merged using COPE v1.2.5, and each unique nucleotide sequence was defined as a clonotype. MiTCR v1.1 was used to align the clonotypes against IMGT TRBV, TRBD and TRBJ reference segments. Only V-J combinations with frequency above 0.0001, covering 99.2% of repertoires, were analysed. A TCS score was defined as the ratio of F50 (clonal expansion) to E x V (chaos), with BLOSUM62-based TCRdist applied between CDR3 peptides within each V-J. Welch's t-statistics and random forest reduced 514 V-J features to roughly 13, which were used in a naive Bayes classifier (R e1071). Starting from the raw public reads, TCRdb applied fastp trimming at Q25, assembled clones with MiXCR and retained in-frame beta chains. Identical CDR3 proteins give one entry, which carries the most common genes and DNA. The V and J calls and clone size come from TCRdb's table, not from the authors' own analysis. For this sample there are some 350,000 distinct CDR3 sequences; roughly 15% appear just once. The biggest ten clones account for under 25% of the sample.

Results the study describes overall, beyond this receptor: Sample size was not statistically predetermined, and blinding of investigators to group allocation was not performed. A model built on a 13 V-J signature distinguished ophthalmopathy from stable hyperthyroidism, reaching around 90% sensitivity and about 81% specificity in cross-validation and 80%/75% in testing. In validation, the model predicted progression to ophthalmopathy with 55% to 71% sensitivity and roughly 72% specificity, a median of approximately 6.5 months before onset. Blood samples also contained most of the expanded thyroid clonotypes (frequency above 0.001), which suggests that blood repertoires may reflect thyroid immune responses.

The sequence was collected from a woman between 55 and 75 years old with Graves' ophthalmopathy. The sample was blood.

The DNA sequence is TGTGCCAGCACCAGGACAGGTACTGCCTACGAGCAGTACTTC. This codes for CASTRTGTAYEQYF. The chain uses TRBV12-3 or TRBV12-4 and TRBJ2-7, with 7 bases in between that match TRBD1. Relative to germline, V is missing 7 bases and J is missing 2 bases, with 8 bases of the junction outside any gene match. Taken from cysteine to phenylalanine, the CDR3 has 14 residues. Only the CDR3 portion is preserved as DNA: 42 bases, with reading frame beginning at the first base.